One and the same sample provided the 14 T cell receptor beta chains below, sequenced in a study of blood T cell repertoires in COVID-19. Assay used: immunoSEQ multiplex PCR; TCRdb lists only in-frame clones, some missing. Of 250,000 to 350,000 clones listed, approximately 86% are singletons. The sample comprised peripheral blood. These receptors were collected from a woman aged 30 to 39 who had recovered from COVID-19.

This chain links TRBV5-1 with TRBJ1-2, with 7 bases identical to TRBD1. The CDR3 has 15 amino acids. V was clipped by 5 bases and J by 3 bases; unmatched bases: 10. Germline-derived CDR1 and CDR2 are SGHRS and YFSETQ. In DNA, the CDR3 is TGCGCCAGCAGATATGATCACAGGGGAGACTATGGCTACACCTTC. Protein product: CASRYDHRGDYGYTF.

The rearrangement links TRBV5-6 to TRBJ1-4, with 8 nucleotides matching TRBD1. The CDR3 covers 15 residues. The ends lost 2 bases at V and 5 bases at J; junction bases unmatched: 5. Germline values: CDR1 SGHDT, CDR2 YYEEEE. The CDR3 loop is CASSFVGQGNEKLFF. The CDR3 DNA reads TGTGCCAGCAGCTTCGTAGGACAGGGAAATGAAAAACTGTTTTTT.

CDR3 coding DNA: TGTGCCAGCAGTGAAAGGCAGCGAGCGAACACCGGGGAGCTGTTTTTT. This sequence encodes CASSERQRANTGELFF. The rearrangement joins TRBV6-1 to TRBJ2-2; D unclear. V was pared by 2 bases and J by 0 bases, with 10 bases between. The CDR3 has 16 amino acids. Looked up from germline, CDR1 is MNHNS and CDR2 is SASEGT.

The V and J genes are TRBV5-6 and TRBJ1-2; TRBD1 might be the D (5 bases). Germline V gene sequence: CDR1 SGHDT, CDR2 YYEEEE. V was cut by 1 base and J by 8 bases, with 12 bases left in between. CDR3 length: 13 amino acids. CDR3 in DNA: TGTGCCAGCAGCTTGTCGGAGGGGTCGGGCTACACCTTC. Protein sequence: CASSLSEGSGYTF. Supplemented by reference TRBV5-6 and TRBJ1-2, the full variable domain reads DAGVTQSPTHLIKTRGQQVTLRCSPKSGHDTVSWYQQALGQGPQFIFQYYEEEERQRGNFPDRFSGHQFPNYSSELNVNALLLGDSALYLCASSLSEGSGYTFGSGTRLTVV.

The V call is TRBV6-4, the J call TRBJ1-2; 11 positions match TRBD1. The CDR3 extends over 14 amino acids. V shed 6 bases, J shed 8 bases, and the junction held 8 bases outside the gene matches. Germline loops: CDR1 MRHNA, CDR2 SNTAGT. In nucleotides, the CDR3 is TGTGCCAGCAGCGCCGGACAGGGGGCGGGAGGCTACACCTTC. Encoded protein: CASSAGQGAGGYTF.

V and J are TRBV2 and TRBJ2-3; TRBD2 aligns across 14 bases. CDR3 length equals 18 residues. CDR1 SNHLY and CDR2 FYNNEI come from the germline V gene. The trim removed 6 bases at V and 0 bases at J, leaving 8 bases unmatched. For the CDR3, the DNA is TGTGCCAGCAGGACTAGCGGGAGGGCCGATATTAGCACAGATACGCAGTATTTT. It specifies CASRTSGRADISTDTQYF.

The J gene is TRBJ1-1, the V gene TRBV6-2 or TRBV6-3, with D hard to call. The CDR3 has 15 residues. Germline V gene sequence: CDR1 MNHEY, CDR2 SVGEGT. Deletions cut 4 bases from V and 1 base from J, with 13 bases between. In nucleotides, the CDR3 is TGTGCCAGCAGTTCCTCCGCGATCGCGAACACTGAAGCTTTCTTT. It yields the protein CASSSSAIANTEAFF.

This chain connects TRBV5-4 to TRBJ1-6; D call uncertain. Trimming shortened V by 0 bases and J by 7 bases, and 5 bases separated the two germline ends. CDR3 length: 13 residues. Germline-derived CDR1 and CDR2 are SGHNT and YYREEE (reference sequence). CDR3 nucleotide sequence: TGTGCCAGCAGCTTGGACGGGAATTCACCCCTCCACTTT. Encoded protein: CASSLDGNSPLHF.

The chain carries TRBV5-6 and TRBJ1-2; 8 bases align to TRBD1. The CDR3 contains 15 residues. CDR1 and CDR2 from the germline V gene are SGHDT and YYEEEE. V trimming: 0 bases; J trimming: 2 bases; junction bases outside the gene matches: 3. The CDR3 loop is CASSLADRENYGYTF. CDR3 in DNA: TGTGCCAGCAGCTTGGCGGACAGGGAGAACTATGGCTACACCTTC.

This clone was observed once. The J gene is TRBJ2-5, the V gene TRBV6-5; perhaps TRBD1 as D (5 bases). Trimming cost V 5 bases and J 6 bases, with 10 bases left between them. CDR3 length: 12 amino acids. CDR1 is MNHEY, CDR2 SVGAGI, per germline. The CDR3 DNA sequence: TGTGCCAGCAGTAAGAACAGGAAGACCCAGTACTTC. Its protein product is CASSKNRKTQYF.

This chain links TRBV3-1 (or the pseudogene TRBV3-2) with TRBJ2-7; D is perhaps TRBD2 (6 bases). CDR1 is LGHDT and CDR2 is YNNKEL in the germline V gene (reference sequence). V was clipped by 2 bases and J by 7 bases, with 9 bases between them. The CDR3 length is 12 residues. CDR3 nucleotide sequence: TGTGCCAGCAGCCAACTACGGGGGGAGCAGTACTTC. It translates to CASSQLRGEQYF.

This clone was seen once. CDR3 residues: CASRFREGPTYEQYF. DNA for the CDR3: TGTGCCAGCAGATTCAGGGAAGGCCCCACCTACGAGCAGTACTTC. The V call is TRBV6-5, the J call TRBJ2-7; the D gene is possibly TRBD1 (5 bases). The CDR3 contains 15 residues. Germline CDR1 and CDR2: MNHEY and SVGAGI. Trimming removed 6 bases from V and 2 bases from J, with 17 bases in between.

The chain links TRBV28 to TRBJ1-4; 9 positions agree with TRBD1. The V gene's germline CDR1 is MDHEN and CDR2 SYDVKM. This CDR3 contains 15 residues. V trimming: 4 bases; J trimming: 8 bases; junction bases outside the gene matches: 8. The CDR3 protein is CASSSTTGGTEKLFF. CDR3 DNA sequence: TGTGCCAGCAGTTCAACGACAGGGGGAACGGAAAAACTGTTTTTT.

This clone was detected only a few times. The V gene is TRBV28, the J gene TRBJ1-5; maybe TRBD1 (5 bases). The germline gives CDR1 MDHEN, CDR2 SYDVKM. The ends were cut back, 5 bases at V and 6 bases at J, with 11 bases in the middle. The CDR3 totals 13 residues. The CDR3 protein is CASSARGGQPQHF. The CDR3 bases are TGTGCCAGCAGTGCAAGGGGAGGTCAGCCCCAGCATTTT.